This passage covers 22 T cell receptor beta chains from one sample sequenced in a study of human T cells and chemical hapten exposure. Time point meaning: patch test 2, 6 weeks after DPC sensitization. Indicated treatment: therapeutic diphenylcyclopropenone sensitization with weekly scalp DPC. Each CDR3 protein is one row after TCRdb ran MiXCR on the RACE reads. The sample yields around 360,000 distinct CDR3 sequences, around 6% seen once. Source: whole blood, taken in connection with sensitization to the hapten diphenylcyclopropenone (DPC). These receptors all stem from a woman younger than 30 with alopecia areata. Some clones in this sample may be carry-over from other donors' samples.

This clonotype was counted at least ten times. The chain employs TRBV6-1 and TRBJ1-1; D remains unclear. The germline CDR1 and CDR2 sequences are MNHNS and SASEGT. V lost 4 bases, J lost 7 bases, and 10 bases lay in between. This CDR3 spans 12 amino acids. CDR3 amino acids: CASSARRIEAFF. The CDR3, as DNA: TGTGCCAGCAGTGCGAGAAGGATTGAAGCTTTCTTT.

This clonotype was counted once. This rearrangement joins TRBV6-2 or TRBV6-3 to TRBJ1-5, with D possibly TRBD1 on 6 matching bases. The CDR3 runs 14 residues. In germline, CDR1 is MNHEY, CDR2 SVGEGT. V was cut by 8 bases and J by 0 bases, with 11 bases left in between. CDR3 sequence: CASCTGYSNQPQHF. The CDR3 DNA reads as TGTGCCAGCTGCACAGGGTATAGCAATCAGCCCCAGCATTTT.

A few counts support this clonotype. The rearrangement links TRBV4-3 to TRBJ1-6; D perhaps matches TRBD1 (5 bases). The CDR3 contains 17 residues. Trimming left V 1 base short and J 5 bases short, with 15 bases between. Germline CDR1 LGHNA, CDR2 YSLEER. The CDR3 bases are TGCGCCAGCAGCCAAGGTGTGGGGGGAGATCATAATTCACCCCTCCACTTT. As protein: CASSQGVGGDHNSPLHF.

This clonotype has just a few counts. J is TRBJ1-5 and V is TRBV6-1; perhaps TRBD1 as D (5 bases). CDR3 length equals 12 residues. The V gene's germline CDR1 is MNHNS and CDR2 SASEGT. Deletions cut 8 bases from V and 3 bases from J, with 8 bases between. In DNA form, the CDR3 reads TGTGCCAGCGGCAGGGTCAATCAGCCCCAGCATTTT. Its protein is CASGRVNQPQHF.

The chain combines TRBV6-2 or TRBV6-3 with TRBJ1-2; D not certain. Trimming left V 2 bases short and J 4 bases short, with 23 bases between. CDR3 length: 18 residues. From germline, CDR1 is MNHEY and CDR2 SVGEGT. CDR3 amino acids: CASSYRPKDGSIGYGYTF. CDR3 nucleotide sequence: TGTGCCAGCAGTTACCGCCCGAAAGATGGGAGCATTGGCTATGGCTACACCTTC.

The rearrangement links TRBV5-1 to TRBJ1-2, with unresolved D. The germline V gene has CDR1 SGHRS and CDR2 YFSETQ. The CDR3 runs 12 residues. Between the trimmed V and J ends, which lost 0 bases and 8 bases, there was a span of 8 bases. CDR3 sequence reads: CASSLGSPGYTF. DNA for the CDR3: TGCGCCAGCAGCTTGGGCAGTCCAGGCTACACCTTC.

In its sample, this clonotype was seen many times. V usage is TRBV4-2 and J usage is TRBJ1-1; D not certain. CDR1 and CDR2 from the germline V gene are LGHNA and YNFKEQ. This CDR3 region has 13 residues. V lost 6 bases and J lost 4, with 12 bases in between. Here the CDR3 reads CASSPRRGTEAFF. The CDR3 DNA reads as TGTGCCAGCAGTCCAAGACGGGGCACTGAAGCTTTCTTT.

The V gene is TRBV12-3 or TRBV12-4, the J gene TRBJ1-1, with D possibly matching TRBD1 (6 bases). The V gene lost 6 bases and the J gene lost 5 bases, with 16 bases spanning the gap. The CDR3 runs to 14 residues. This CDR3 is CASSHRQEVTEAFF. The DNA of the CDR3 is TGTGCCAGCAGCCACAGACAGGAGGTGACTGAAGCTTTCTTT.

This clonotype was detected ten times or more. The CDR3: CSARGGQGATMNTEAFF. The CDR3 coding sequence is TGCAGTGCTAGAGGGGGACAGGGGGCTACGATGAACACTGAAGCTTTCTTT. The chain combines TRBV20-1 with TRBJ1-1, with TRBD1 identical over 12 bases. This CDR3 has 17 residues. Germline values: CDR1 DFQATT, CDR2 SNEGSKA (reference sequence). Germline trimming cut 1 base from V and 0 bases from J; bases unmatched to any gene: 6.

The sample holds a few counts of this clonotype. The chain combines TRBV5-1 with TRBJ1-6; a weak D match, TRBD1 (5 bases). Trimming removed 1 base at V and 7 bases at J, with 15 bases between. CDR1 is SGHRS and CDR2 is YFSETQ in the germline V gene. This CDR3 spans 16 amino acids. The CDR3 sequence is CASSLQQVESNSPLHF. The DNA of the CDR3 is TGCGCCAGCAGCTTGCAACAGGTCGAGTCGAATTCACCCCTCCACTTT.

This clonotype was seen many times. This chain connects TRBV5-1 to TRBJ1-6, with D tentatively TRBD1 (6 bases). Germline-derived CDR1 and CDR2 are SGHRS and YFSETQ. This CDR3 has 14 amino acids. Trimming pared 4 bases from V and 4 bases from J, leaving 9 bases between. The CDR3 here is CASSTGTYNSPLHF. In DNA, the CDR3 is TGCGCCAGCAGCACTGGGACATATAATTCACCCCTCCACTTT.

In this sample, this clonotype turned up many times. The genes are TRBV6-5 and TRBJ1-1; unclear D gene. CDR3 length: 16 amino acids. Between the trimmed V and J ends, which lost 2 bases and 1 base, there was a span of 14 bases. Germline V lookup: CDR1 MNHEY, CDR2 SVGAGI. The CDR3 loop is CASSYGRRTGNTEAFF. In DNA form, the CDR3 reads TGTGCCAGCAGTTACGGGAGGCGGACGGGGAACACTGAAGCTTTCTTT.

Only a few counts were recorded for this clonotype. CDR3 sequence: CASMTPNTEAFF. CDR3 nucleotides: TGTGCCAGCATGACACCGAACACTGAAGCTTTCTTT. The J gene is TRBJ1-1, the V gene TRBV6-6, with unresolved D. Germline-derived CDR1 and CDR2 are MNHNY and SVGAGI (reference sequence). The CDR3 length is 12 residues. Trimming shortened V by 7 bases and J by 1 base, and 7 bases separated the two germline ends.

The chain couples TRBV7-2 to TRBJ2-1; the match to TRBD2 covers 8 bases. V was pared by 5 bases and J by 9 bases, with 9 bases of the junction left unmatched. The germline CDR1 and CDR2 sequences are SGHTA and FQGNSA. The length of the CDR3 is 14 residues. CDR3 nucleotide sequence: TGTGCCAGCAGCCTTACGGGGGGGCCGGGTGAGCAGTTCTTC. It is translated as CASSLTGGPGEQFF.

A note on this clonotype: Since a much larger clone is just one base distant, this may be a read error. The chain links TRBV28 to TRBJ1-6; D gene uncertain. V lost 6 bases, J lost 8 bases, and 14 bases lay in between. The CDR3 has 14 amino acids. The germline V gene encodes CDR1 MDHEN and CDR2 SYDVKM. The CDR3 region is CASRLSVEHSPLHF. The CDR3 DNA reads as TGTGCCAGCAGACTCTCTGTGGAACATTCACCCCTCCACTTT.

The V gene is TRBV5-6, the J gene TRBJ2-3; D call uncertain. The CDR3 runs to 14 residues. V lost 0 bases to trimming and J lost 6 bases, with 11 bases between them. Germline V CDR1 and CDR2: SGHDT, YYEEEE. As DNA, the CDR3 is TGTGCCAGCAGCTTGGAACTCCAACGGGATACGCAGTATTTT. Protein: CASSLELQRDTQYF.

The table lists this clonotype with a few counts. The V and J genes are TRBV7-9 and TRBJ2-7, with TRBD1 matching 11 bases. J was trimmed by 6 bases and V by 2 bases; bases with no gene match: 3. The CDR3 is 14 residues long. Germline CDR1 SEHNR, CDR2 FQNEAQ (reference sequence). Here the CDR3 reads CASSLPGTGGEQYF. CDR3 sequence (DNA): TGTGCCAGCAGCTTACCCGGGACAGGGGGCGAGCAGTACTTC.

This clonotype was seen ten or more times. Written as DNA, the CDR3 is TGTGCCAGCACCTCCGGGCGGGGGAGCTACGAGCAGTACTTC. It encodes CASTSGRGSYEQYF. The rearrangement links TRBV6-2 or TRBV6-3 to TRBJ2-7; the match to TRBD2 covers 7 bases. The J segment lost 3 bases and the V segment lost 7 bases, leaving 9 bases of the junction unmatched. The CDR3 is 14 amino acids. In germline, CDR1 is MNHEY, CDR2 SVGEGT.

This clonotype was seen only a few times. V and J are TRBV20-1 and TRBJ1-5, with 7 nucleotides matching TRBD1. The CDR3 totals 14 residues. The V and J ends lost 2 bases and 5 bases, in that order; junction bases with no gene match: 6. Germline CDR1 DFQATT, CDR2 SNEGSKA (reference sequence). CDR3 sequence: CSARTLTGYQPQHF. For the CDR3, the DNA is TGCAGTGCTAGAACTTTGACAGGGTATCAGCCCCAGCATTTT.

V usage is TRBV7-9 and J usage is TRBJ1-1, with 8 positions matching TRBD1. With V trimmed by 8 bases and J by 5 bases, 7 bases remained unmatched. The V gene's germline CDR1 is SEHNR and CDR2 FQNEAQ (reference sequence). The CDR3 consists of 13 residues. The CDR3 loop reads CASCGTGGTEAFF. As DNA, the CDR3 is TGTGCCAGCTGCGGAACAGGGGGGACTGAAGCTTTCTTT.

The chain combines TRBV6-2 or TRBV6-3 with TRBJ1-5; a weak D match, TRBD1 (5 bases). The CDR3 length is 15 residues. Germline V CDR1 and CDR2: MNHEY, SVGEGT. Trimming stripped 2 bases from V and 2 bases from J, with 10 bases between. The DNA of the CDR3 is TGTGCCAGCAGTTACGGCAGGGTTGGCAATCAGCCCCAGCATTTT. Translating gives CASSYGRVGNQPQHF.

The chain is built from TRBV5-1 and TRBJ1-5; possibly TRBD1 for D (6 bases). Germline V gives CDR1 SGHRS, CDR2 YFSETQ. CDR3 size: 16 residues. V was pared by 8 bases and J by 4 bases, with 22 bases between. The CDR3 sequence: CASHPGTGGWNQPQHF. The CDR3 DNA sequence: TGCGCCAGTCATCCCGGGACCGGGGGCTGGAATCAGCCCCAGCATTTT. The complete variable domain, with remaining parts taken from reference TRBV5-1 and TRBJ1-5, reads KAGVTQTPRYLIKTRGQQVTLSCSPISGHRSVSWYQQTPGQGLQFLFEYFSETQRNKGNFPGRFSGRQFSNSRSEMNVSTLELGDSALYLCASHPGTGGWNQPQHFGDGTRLSIL.